Listed below are T cell receptor beta chains from one sample, sequenced in a study of regulatory T cells in long-lasting Graves disease. TCRdb processed the multiplex PCR reads anew with MiXCR; each CDR3 protein has one entry. Of around 400,000 distinct CDR3 sequences in the sample, roughly 15% are singletons; the top ten hold about 20%. The specimen was peripheral blood mononuclear cells (PBMCs), collected at new diagnosis, from a patient treated with antithyroid drugs. These TCRs come from a female donor with Graves disease. The CDR3 runs from the conserved cysteine through the conserved F or W. A D gene is named only where the DNA matches it firmly. The size field is filled for only some rows; it gives once, few, many or a size class.

clone_size	j_call	cdr3_length	v_call	d_call	cdr3_aa	cdr3_nt
many	TRBJ2-5	16	TRBV6-1	TRBD2	CASSELGGGPQETQYF	TGTGCCAGCAGTGAACTTGGCGGGGGGCCGCAAGAGACCCAGTACTTC
.	TRBJ2-6	15	TRBV30	.	CAWTESISGANVLTF	TGTGCCTGGACAGAGAGTATCTCTGGGGCCAACGTCCTGACTTTC
many	TRBJ2-3	13	TRBV2	.	CASSEAAVVPQYF	TGTGCCAGCAGTGAAGCGGCGGTCGTGCCGCAGTATTTT
.	TRBJ2-1	15	TRBV18	.	CASSPRQSSYNEQFF	TGTGCCAGCTCACCACGACAGAGCTCCTACAATGAGCAGTTCTTC
few	TRBJ2-5	15	TRBV28	.	CASSGLMAGAETQYF	TGTGCCAGCAGTGGACTTATGGCCGGGGCGGAGACCCAGTACTTC
many	TRBJ2-1	19	TRBV7-3	TRBD2	CAPIILARLAGGSYNEQFF	TGTGCCCCCATAATTCTTGCTCGACTAGCGGGAGGATCCTACAATGAGCAGTTCTTC
many	TRBJ2-7	16	TRBV6-2/TRBV6-3	TRBD2	CASSYGLAGGSYEQYF	TGTGCCAGCAGTTACGGACTAGCGGGAGGCTCCTACGAGCAGTACTTC
many	TRBJ2-7	14	TRBV7-9	TRBD1	CASSQVTGYNEQYF	TGTGCCAGCAGCCAGGTGACAGGGTACAACGAGCAGTACTTC
many	TRBJ1-2	13	TRBV29-1	.	CSVEGYTIYGYTF	TGCAGCGTTGAAGGCTACACAATCTATGGCTACACCTTC
many	TRBJ2-3	19	TRBV7-7	TRBD2	CASSFAGTSGRTSTDTQYF	TGTGCTAGCAGCTTCGCTGGGACTAGCGGGAGGACCAGCACAGATACGCAGTATTTT
.	TRBJ1-4	15	TRBV7-9	.	CASSLDAAANEKLFF	TGTGCCAGCAGCTTAGACGCGGCAGCTAATGAAAAACTGTTTTTT
.	TRBJ2-3	13	TRBV12-5	.	CASGPQGPDTQYF	TGTGCTAGTGGTCCCCAGGGGCCAGATACGCAGTATTTT
many	TRBJ1-1	15	TRBV3-1	.	CASSLPAYGGTEAFF	TGTGCCAGCAGCCTTCCAGCTTATGGAGGGACTGAAGCTTTCTTT
many	TRBJ1-1	14	TRBV27	.	CASSIRGVGTEAFF	TGTGCCAGCAGTATCCGAGGGGTGGGGACTGAAGCTTTCTTT
few	TRBJ1-1	15	TRBV29-1	TRBD1	CSVERGGTGDTEAFF	TGCAGCGTTGAAAGAGGGGGTACAGGGGACACTGAAGCTTTCTTT
many	TRBJ1-6	17	TRBV7-2	.	CASSPRPDKDYNSPLHF	TGTGCCAGCAGCCCCCGTCCGGACAAAGACTATAATTCACCCCTCCACTTT
many	TRBJ1-1	16	TRBV7-2	.	CASSLSSGAPNTEAFF	TGTGCCAGCAGCCTTAGTTCCGGGGCGCCTAACACTGAAGCTTTCTTT
.	TRBJ1-1	12	TRBV6-1	.	CASAGSATEAFF	TGTGCCAGCGCAGGGTCGGCCACTGAAGCTTTCTTT
many	TRBJ1-1	14	TRBV7-9	TRBD1	CASSTGTGEAEAFF	TGTGCCAGCAGCACCGGGACAGGGGAAGCTGAAGCTTTCTTT
many	TRBJ2-1	17	TRBV2	TRBD2	CASSRRASGPSYNEQFF	TGTGCCAGCAGTCGACGGGCTAGCGGGCCCTCCTACAATGAGCAGTTCTTC
many	TRBJ2-7	15	TRBV20-1	.	CSARDSQGNSYEQYF	TGCAGTGCTAGAGATTCCCAGGGGAATTCCTACGAGCAGTACTTC
many	TRBJ2-5	17	TRBV12-3/TRBV12-4	.	CASSLVGLVAGRETQYF	TGTGCCAGCAGTTTAGTGGGCCTCGTGGCCGGGCGGGAGACCCAGTACTTC
few	TRBJ1-3	16	TRBV9	TRBD1	CASSVGQLPSGNTIYF	TGTGCCAGCAGCGTGGGACAGTTGCCGTCTGGAAACACCATATATTTT
few	TRBJ1-1	16	TRBV4-1	.	CASSQVLVARNTEAFF	TGCGCCAGCAGCCAAGTTCTAGTGGCGAGGAACACTGAAGCTTTCTTT
.	TRBJ2-4	16	TRBV20-1	TRBD1	CSATHRGPGAKNIQYF	TGCAGTGCTACCCACAGGGGGCCAGGAGCCAAAAACATTCAGTACTTC
many	TRBJ1-2	10	TRBV2	.	CASSGWGYTF	TGTGCCAGCAGTGGCTGGGGCTACACCTTC
many	TRBJ1-2	14	TRBV2	TRBD1	CASSPGTANYGYTF	TGCGCCAGCAGCCCTGGGACAGCTAACTATGGCTACACCTTC
many	TRBJ1-5	16	TRBV6-5	.	CASSYSSTPSNQPQHF	TGTGCCAGCAGTTACTCGTCAACGCCTAGCAATCAGCCCCAGCATTTT